This T cell receptor (beta chain) derives from a study of T cell repertoires in cytomegalovirus infection (dated by TCRdb to between 2018 and 2020). Background on the whole study: Because public TCR beta signatures pointed to carriage of CMV infection together with the matching HLA type, the HLA type of each donor mattered for the analysis. Broad study findings and their caveats: The ex vivo response was dominated by HLA-C-restricted CMV-specific TCR beta clonotypes, which also provided the single most frequent clonotype in two of eight donors. In both this cohort and an independent cohort of 352 donors, the cumulative frequency of public TCR beta family members distinguished carriers of CMV infection plus the relevant HLA type.

Data came from an Illumina HiSeq 1500. TCRdb handled the public reads itself, with Q25 trimming in fastp and clone calling in MiXCR, and kept productive beta chains. Every CDR3 protein is listed once, alongside the most common genes and DNA of its rows. Counted in this sample were about 330,000 distinct CDR3 sequences; roughly 9.5% of them appeared once. Together, the top ten hold about 4.5% of the sample. Many counts were recorded for this clonotype. The specificity of this receptor is unknown. Base qualities are missing; no much larger clone stands one base away. V drops 2 bases and J drops 4 bases, leaving 12 bases in between. As encoded in the germline V gene, CDR1 is SGHRS while CDR2 is YFSETQ. The CDR3 starts with the cysteine, ends with the phenylalanine, and has 15 residues. Of the read, only the CDR3 DNA is kept; its 45 bases are in frame from base 1.

Sequenced sample: PBMCs. The TCR sequence derives from a human donor in good health (CMV status not recorded). Some clones in this sample may be carry-over from other donors' samples. The rearranged chain carries TRBV5-1 and TRBJ2-2, with no D gene named confidently. CDR3 region: CASSLTLPSTGELFF. The nucleotides are TGCGCCAGCAGCTTAACCCTACCGAGCACCGGGGAGCTGTTTTTT.